This TCR beta chain was identified during a study of Ad26.COV2.S vaccination and SARS-CoV-2 variants. Treatment defined: over 15 received Ad26.COV2.S at low or high dose, single or two shots; five or six received placebo; per-sample allocation not given. Sampling was performed 63 days after the first vaccine or placebo injection. The individual, an adult aged 18-55 years, was a donor in Boston. The germline gives CDR1 SEHNR, CDR2 FQNEAQ (reference sequence). V was pared by 0 bases and J by 12 bases, with 17 bases between. The CDR3 sequence is 14 residues long. The assay was immunoSEQ multiplex PCR, and TCRdb's table has in-frame clones only and misses some. The data show approximately 480,000 clones, with around 88% seen just once and over 10% held by the top ten.

The sample here was peripheral blood, taken in a trial of Ad26.COV2.S vaccine versus placebo. The chain links TRBV7-9 to TRBJ2-5; perhaps D is TRBD1 or TRBD2 (5 bases each). The origin of this receptor is a person between 18 and 60 years old who received the Ad26.COV2.S COVID-19 vaccine or a placebo. CDR3 sequence (DNA): TGTGCCAGCAGCTTAGCGACCGGGGCCTCAAGGGAGTACTTC. This sequence encodes CASSLATGASREYF.